One and the same sample provided the 4 T cell receptor beta chains below, sequenced in a study of T cell responses to AZD1222 COVID-19 vaccine. Sequencing was performed with immunoSEQ multiplex PCR; in TCRdb, only in-frame clones are kept and a portion is missing. Of tens of thousands of clones listed, 70% to 90% are singletons. This sample comprised peripheral blood, obtained on day 0 of AZD1222 vaccination. The receptors stem from an adult in good health.

This clone turned up a few times. The V gene is TRBV5-5, the J gene TRBJ1-1; TRBD1 matches at 7 bases. Germline lookup yields CDR1 SGHKS and CDR2 YYEKEE (reference sequence). The CDR3 contains 15 residues. Trimming took 6 bases from V and 1 from J; bases not matched to a gene: 9. Written as DNA, the CDR3 is TGTGCCAGCAAAATTCAGGACAGGAGGAACACTGAAGCTTTCTTT. This translates into CASKIQDRRNTEAFF.

The chain combines TRBV19 with TRBJ1-3; tentatively, D is TRBD1 (5 bases). Germline assignment: CDR1 LNHDA and CDR2 SQIVND (reference sequence). V lost 4 bases and J 0 bases, leaving 10 bases between the germline ends. The CDR3 contains 15 residues. The CDR3 loop is CASSTDSSSGNTIYF. In DNA, the CDR3 is TGTGCCAGTAGTACAGACAGTTCCTCTGGAAACACCATATATTTT.

V and J are TRBV6-2 or TRBV6-3 and TRBJ1-5, with 8 bases aligning to TRBD1. Trimming took 4 bases from V and 6 from J; bases not matched to a gene: 5. This CDR3 region has 14 residues. Germline V gene data show CDR1 as MNHEY and CDR2 as SVGEGT. The CDR3 DNA follows: TGTGCCAGCAGTTCGTCAGGGGGCGGTCAGCCCCAGCATTTT. Translating gives CASSSSGGGQPQHF.

The chain has TRBV14 and TRBJ2-2; D remains ambiguous. The V end lost 1 base, the J end lost 6 bases, and 9 bases lay between the germline ends. CDR1 is SGHDN and CDR2 is FVKESK in the germline V gene. The length of the CDR3 is 14 residues. CDR3 region: CASSQAMGSGELFF. DNA for the CDR3: TGTGCCAGCAGCCAAGCTATGGGATCCGGGGAGCTGTTTTTT.